The 13 T cell receptor beta chains in this list originate from one sample, sequenced in a study of a mutant IDH1 vaccine in newly diagnosed glioma. Time point: week 5, during vaccination. With topical imiquimod, each dose of the vaccine consisted of 300 ug of mutant IDH1 20-mer peptide. These receptors have no identified antigens. Profiled with immunoSEQ multiplex PCR; TCRdb holds only in-frame clones, not every one. The table lists tens of thousands of clones, 82% of them singletons, with roughly 3.2% in the top ten. The starting material was PBMCs, obtained from a glioma patient whose treatment included an IDH1 peptide vaccine. These receptors came from a woman aged 18-29 years with glioma. Some clones in this sample may be carry-over from other donors' samples.

The V and J genes are TRBV5-6 and TRBJ2-7; D unclear. Trimming took 3 bases from V and 2 from J, leaving 9 bases between them. The CDR3 length is 13 residues. The germline V gene has CDR1 SGHDT and CDR2 YYEEEE. CDR3 loop: CASSWARAYEQYF. For the CDR3, the DNA is TGTGCCAGCAGCTGGGCGAGAGCCTACGAGCAGTACTTC.

This chain uses TRBV29-1 with TRBJ1-5, with D perhaps TRBD1 (6 bases). This CDR3 spans 14 amino acids. Germline lookup yields CDR1 SQVTM and CDR2 ANQGSEA. The V end was cut by 4 bases, the J end by 0 bases, with 10 bases between. The CDR3 DNA follows: TGCAGCGTTGGGGACACGTATAGCAATCAGCCCCAGCATTTT. It encodes CSVGDTYSNQPQHF.

This clone was recorded a few times. The chain combines TRBV6-5 with TRBJ1-2, with TRBD1 as a possible D gene (5 bases). V lost 0 bases to trimming and J lost 3 bases, with 14 bases between them. This CDR3 comprises 16 residues. Germline-derived CDR1 and CDR2 are MNHEY and SVGAGI. The CDR3 is CASSYSKRGRDYGYTF. The CDR3 DNA is TGTGCCAGCAGTTACTCGAAGAGGGGCAGGGACTATGGCTACACCTTC.

Points on this clone: The CDR3 end shows no conserved phenylalanine or tryptophan, and so a read error is likely. No DNA is shown, since the ends of the CDR3 on it are uncertain; the CDR3 is the one TCRdb lists. The chain carries TRBV10-3 and TRBJ2-3; the table's D call, TRBD2, was not checked against the DNA. From germline, CDR1 is ENHRY and CDR2 SYGVKD. The CDR3 sequence runs 13 residues, both termini included. The CDR3 here is CAISESAGLPPTL.

V is TRBV6-1 and J is TRBJ1-5, with unresolved D. Germline V gives CDR1 MNHNS, CDR2 SASEGT. This CDR3 region has 15 residues. With 10 bases removed from V and 0 bases from J, the gap between germline ends came to 16 bases. CDR3 amino acids: CAIIDGVDSNQPQHF. CDR3 bases: TGTGCCATCATCGACGGAGTAGATAGCAATCAGCCCCAGCATTTT.

V gene TRBV4-2 combines with J gene TRBJ2-5; TRBD2 aligns across 8 bases. This CDR3 contains 17 residues. V lost 0 bases, J lost 0 bases, and 6 bases stayed unmatched. Per the germline V gene, CDR1 is LGHNA and CDR2 is YNFKEQ. The CDR3: CASSQEGSGGYQETQYF. The CDR3 DNA reads TGTGCCAGCAGCCAAGAAGGGAGCGGGGGTTACCAAGAGACCCAGTACTTC.

This clone was counted once. CDR3 region: CASSLVRGNNQPQHF. The CDR3 nucleotides read TGTGCCAGCAGCTTAGTGCGAGGGAATAATCAGCCCCAGCATTTT. The rearrangement uses TRBV7-2 and TRBJ1-5; D gene ambiguous. The CDR3 length is 15 residues. V was shortened by 1 base and J by 4 bases, with 11 bases between the two germline ends. CDR1 SGHTA and CDR2 FQGNSA come from the germline V gene. The complete variable domain, with remaining parts taken from reference TRBV7-2 and TRBJ1-5, reads GAGVSQSPSNKVTEKGKDVELRCDPISGHTALYWYRQSLGQGLEFLIYFQGNSAPDKSGLPSDRFSAERTGGSVSTLTIQRTQQEDSAVYLCASSLVRGNNQPQHFGDGTRLSIL.

The chain couples TRBV6-1 to TRBJ1-4; 7 nucleotides agree with TRBD1. Germline trimming cut 2 bases from V and 3 bases from J; bases unmatched to any gene: 3. Germline loops: CDR1 MNHNS, CDR2 SASEGT. The CDR3 runs to 15 residues. The CDR3 coding sequence is TGTGCCAGCAGTGAATACAGGGGAGCTAATGAAAAACTGTTTTTT. Residues: CASSEYRGANEKLFF.

The CDR3 DNA is TGTGCCAGCAGCCCCCGGGGGGGTACTCCGGCCGATACGCAGTATTTT. Amino acids: CASSPRGGTPADTQYF. V is TRBV9 and J is TRBJ2-3, with 8 bases matching TRBD2. V was clipped by 4 bases and J by 6 bases; unmatched bases: 13. Germline lookup yields CDR1 SGDLS and CDR2 YYNGEE. This CDR3 comprises 16 residues.

J is TRBJ2-7 and V is TRBV21-1; the table assigns TRBD2, which was not confirmed against the DNA. TRBV21-1 is labeled a pseudogene. This CDR3 is 15 amino acids long. In DNA form, the CDR3 reads TGTGCCAGCAGCAAAGAAGGCGGAAGCTCCTACGAGCAGTACTTC. This codes for CASSKEGGSSYEQYF.

This chain uses TRBV13 with TRBJ1-1, with 7 bases aligning to TRBD1. Germline values: CDR1 PRHDT, CDR2 FYEKMQ (reference sequence). V lost 1 base to trimming and J lost 0 bases; unmatched junction nucleotides: 5. This CDR3 is built from 16 residues. The CDR3 loop reads CASSLVAGGMNTEAFF. The CDR3 DNA reads TGTGCCAGCAGCTTAGTTGCAGGGGGAATGAACACTGAAGCTTTCTTT.

In regard to this clone: This CDR3 is also generated by other DNA sequences in the sample. The chain couples TRBV2 to TRBJ1-4, with a weak D call TRBD1 (5 bases). The length of the CDR3 is 15 residues. Germline lookup yields CDR1 SNHLY and CDR2 FYNNEI. V lost 7 bases to trimming and J lost 7 bases, with 19 bases between them. The CDR3 here is CASKPTRGYTEKLFF. CDR3 nucleotide sequence: TGTGCCAGCAAGCCCACCCGGGGGTATACTGAAAAACTGTTTTTT. The full variable domain, with the rest looked up from reference TRBV2 and TRBJ1-4, is EPEVTQTPSHQVTQMGQEVILRCVPISNHLYFYWYRQILGQKVEFLVSFYNNEISEKSEIFDDQFSVERPDGSNFTLKIRSTKLEDSAMYFCASKPTRGYTEKLFFGSGTQLSVL.

The V gene is TRBV10-2, the J gene TRBJ2-3; no clear D. The CDR3 has 13 residues. Germline CDR1 reads WSHSY; CDR2 reads SAAADI. Trimming removed 2 bases from V and 5 bases from J, with 8 bases in between. CDR3 sequence (DNA): TGCGCCAGCAGTGAGGGCAGCCGAGATACGCAGTATTTT. It specifies CASSEGSRDTQYF.